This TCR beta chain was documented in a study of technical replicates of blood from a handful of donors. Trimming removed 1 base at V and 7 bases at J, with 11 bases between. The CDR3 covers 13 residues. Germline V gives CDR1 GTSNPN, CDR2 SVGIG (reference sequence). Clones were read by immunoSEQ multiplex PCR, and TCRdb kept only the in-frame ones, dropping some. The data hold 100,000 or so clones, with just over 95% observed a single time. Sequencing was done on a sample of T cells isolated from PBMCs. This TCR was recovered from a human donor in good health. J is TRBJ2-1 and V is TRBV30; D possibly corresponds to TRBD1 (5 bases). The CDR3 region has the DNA TGTGCCTGGAGTGGCCTACAGGCGAATGAGCAGTTCTTC. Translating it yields CAWSGLQANEQFF.